This record covers a single TCR beta chain. The data originate from a study of CD8 T cells in Susac syndrome. CD8+ and CD4+ T cells taken from blood had their TCR beta sequenced. Patients with stable or active relapsing-remitting disease, all of them treatment-naive, made up the multiple sclerosis controls. Negative isolation was used for CD8+ and CD4+ T cells, and FACS enrichment was applied to TEMRA cells. The J segment lost 2 bases and the V segment lost 7 bases, leaving 6 bases of the junction unmatched. The CDR3 totals 14 residues. Germline CDR1 reads SQVTM; CDR2 reads ANQGSEA. RNA, at about 0.45 to 1 ug, was reverse transcribed with random hexamers. A multiplex approach, immunoSEQ multiplex PCR, amplified TCR beta CDR3 across 54 Vbeta and 13 Jbeta. MiXCR, run by TCRdb on the immunoSEQ multiplex PCR reads, gives a single entry per CDR3 protein. The sample lists approximately 150,000 distinct CDR3 sequences, approximately 94% seen once, with about 0.089% in the top ten.

The source material was CD4+ T cells from PBMCs. The chain has TRBV29-1 and TRBJ2-3; 10 bases match TRBD2. The sequence was collected from a human donor with multiple sclerosis. The CDR3 spells CSGWTSGITDTQYF. DNA of the CDR3: TGCAGCGGATGGACTAGCGGAATCACAGATACGCAGTATTTT.